This TCR beta chain comes out of a study of beta chain features in type 1 diabetes (dated by TCRdb to between 2017 and 2018). With regard to the full study: Mean age, gender distribution, total cell number and subset yield did not differ between patients and healthy donors. A total of 85 million to 110 million sorted cells were examined across all samples, and RNA yield correlated strongly with the number of cells per subset. In the study, TCRB repertoires of sorted circulating CD4+ T cell subsets from recently diagnosed type 1 diabetes patients were compared with those of matched healthy donors. Regulatory and stem cell-like memory subsets were isolated from only 8 patients and about 8 healthy donors, whereas naive and central memory subsets came from all 30 or so donors. The paper's findings and limits, for the study overall: Sequencing cDNA rather than genomic DNA could over-represent highly expressing activated cells, although activation and CD3 levels did not differ between groups. At VDJ recombination sites, patients with type 1 diabetes made fewer insertions and deleted more nucleotides, a pattern implying thymic rearrangement abnormalities. Because small numbers of individuals were included in the HLA sub-analyses, any influence of HLA type on TCRB rearrangement was left unresolved. PCR may preferentially amplify shorter templates, but because patient and control samples were amplified and corrected together, any resulting skew would affect both groups equally. Naive, central memory and regulatory TCRB repertoires appeared more similar among patients than among healthy donors. Type 1 diabetes patients showed a moderate but significant shortening of TCRB CDR3 length in all four CD4+ subsets.

The germline ends are 12 bases apart after V is trimmed by 6 bases and J by 2 bases. The germline V gene sets CDR1 to MNHEY and CDR2 to SVGAGI. The cysteine opens and the phenylalanine closes a CDR3 of 14 amino acids. Of all the DNA, just the CDR3 is kept, 42 bases in frame from base 1. A single peripheral blood draw of approximately 120 mL on average was collected from each donor into heparinised tubes. A BD FACSAria II and a panel including CD45RO, CCR7, CD25, CD127, CD95 and CD27 were used to sort naive, central memory, regulatory and stem cell-like memory CD4+ T cells. Purity was above 98% for every sorted population. PBMCs were separated immediately by Lymphoprep density gradient centrifugation and were stained directly, without being cultured. So that batch effects would be minimized, each experiment stained and sorted samples in pairs, pairing one healthy donor with one patient. The entire amount of isolated RNA was reverse transcribed using the High Capacity cDNA Reverse Transcription Kit, so the sequenced TCRB transcripts were expressed ones. Deep immunoSEQ sequencing was performed on naive, central memory and regulatory T cell samples, with an average of around 3.5 million total reads per sample. After sorted cells were lysed in RLT buffer, RNA was extracted with DNase-treated RNeasy Micro or Mini kits, with the choice depending on cell number. To prevent cross-contamination, each cell subset was processed individually, whereas patient and healthy donor samples were processed jointly. TCRB sequences were amplified from cDNA with the immunoSEQ multiplex PCR, producing 87-bp fragments spanning the CDR3 region. Sequencing of the amplicons was performed on the Illumina HiSeq platform. Under the source paper's analysis protocol: Synthetic template baselines were used to correct PCR bias computationally, reads within Hamming distance 2 were collapsed, and singletons that could not be merged were discarded. Reads were aligned against IMGT so that V, D and J genes, CDR3 length and insertions or deletions at six rearrangement sites could be assigned. Within each subset, clonotype counts were normalized to the number of sorted cells before true diversity and Gini coefficients were calculated with the tcR R package. Repertoire sharing was quantified using the overlap coefficient calculated on TCRB nucleotide sequences. Out-of-frame TCRB sequences from naive cells were analyzed to stand in for the pre-selection repertoire. The clones in this table, taken by TCRdb from immuneACCESS, are in-frame only. Not every clone is retained; where verified, under half of the shortfall comes from an unresolved V gene, and the cause of the rest is unknown. The V and J calls and the clone size are those of that table, but D and trimming were determined from the DNA. This sample gives roughly 400,000 clones in total; approximately 15% of them show up just once. Less than 0.04% of the sample rests with the top ten.

Worth noting for this clone: Its antigen is still unknown. Base quality data are lacking; no much larger clone is found one base away.

The source is a man aged 25 to 40 in good health. Recombination connected TRBV6-5 to TRBJ2-3, with TRBD2 tentatively as D gene (6 bases match). Sequencing used naive CD4+ T cells from blood. The meaning of the sample's cell subset or site label: true naive CD4+ T cells. DNA sequence: TGTGCCAGCAGGGATAGCGGTTACACAGATACGCAGTATTTT. Translated, this is CASRDSGYTDTQYF.